This paragraph covers one T cell receptor beta chain sequence. Antigen: not known. This record belongs to a study of post-analysis software for immune sequencing data. Overall study context: Patients had relapsing-remitting, secondary progressive or progressive-relapsing multiple sclerosis; some lacked subtype.

Study-wide results and caveats: A handful of TRBV segments were significantly more frequent in patients than in controls. TRBV5-6, TRBV5-1 and TRBV20-1 were among these segments. Patients with multiple sclerosis recorded significantly lower normalized Chao1 diversity than controls, the study found.

Unique molecular identifiers were present in the TCR beta cDNA libraries. Each CDR3 protein is one row after TCRdb ran MiXCR on the PCR reads. The table lists fewer than 900,000 distinct CDR3 sequences, under 60% of them singletons. The ends were cut back, 0 bases at V and 4 bases at J, with 10 bases in the middle. This CDR3 has 13 amino acids. CDR1 SQVTM and CDR2 ANQGSEA come from the germline V gene. This sequence originates from a girl aged 10 to 17 with multiple sclerosis. The gene calls are TRBV29-1 and TRBJ2-7; TRBD1 is a possible D gene (5 bases). Specimen: blood. The CDR3 DNA is TGCAGCGTTGAAGATCATCAGGGTTACGAGCAGTACTTC. Protein: CSVEDHQGYEQYF.